This T cell receptor (beta chain) was observed in a study of cytomegalovirus exposure and HLA in healthy donors (dated by TCRdb to about 2017). Turning to the overall study: According to an earlier analysis of 550 to 750 of the donors, 150 million to 200 million T cells yielded 95 million to 140 million unique TCR beta sequences and about 300 Gb of sequence data. To decide whether each TCR beta V gene segment behaved as functional or pseudogenic, an earlier analysis of fewer than 750 of the donors relied on high-throughput TCR beta sequencing. Among the approximately 420 genotyped donors, about 83% belonged to the genetic ancestry cluster associated with self-reported Caucasian donors. HLA typing included class I and class II loci at four-digit resolution. To predict cytomegalovirus infection status, the study brought together high-throughput TCR immunosequencing, statistical association of individual TCRs with disease status, and machine learning. An early release covering some 640 HLA-typed donors comprised 250 to 350 gigabases of sequencing data and 85 million or so unique TCR sequences. Donor age, sex, ethnicity and CMV serostatus were compiled together with the repertoire data. Using immunosequencing, the study profiled T cell repertoires from around 680 subjects and related those repertoires to cytomegalovirus serostatus. Among a few hundred genotyped donors of the cohort, an average of about 240,000 unique TCR beta nucleotide sequences were sequenced per donor, around 20% of them non-productive. To study patterns of TCR occurrence, a later analysis re-analyzed previously published TCR beta repertoires from several hundred donors and added high-resolution HLA genotyping. Typing coverage varied by locus: about 620-630 donors for A, B, C, DRB1 and DQB1; 522 for DQA1; some 610 for DPA1; some 470 for DPB1. Every discovery cohort repertoire had been produced on one sequencing platform. In addition to the first cohort of roughly 700 subjects, a separate validation cohort of about 120 different subjects was used. A later genetic analysis used genome-wide SNP genotypes for about 60% of the roughly 670 donors, treating that subset as a discovery cohort. Rather than drawing on any new phenotypic data, the later analysis identified candidate immune exposures from TCR beta sequences and the way those sequences occurred across donors. A handful of DR-DQ haplotypes were handled as single units for association and clustering because linkage in the cohort was strong. The aim of the study was to test whether cataloging public T cell receptors could identify signatures of past pathogen exposure.

The paper as a whole reports these results and caveats: A later genetic analysis associated a missense DCLRE1C variant with V-gene and J-gene trimming of TCR beta chains, and an independent cohort replicated the association. In this cohort, only TCR beta chains were sequenced, and detectable features were limited by the absence of alpha or paired-chain data. Linkage disequilibrium might explain the correlated functional status among segregating V segments, but an unknown experimental factor could not be ruled out. Some IMGT-functional V segments, including TRBV6-2 and TRBV6-3, could not be distinguished by the 87-base-pair reads and were therefore excluded. It was suggested by the authors that the approach could potentially be generalized to other disease states and immunological phenotypes. Because some donors lacked HLA typing at each locus, the association tests relied only on the typed subset. Three of the identified cytomegalovirus-associated TCR beta chains were confirmed in vitro to be specific for cytomegalovirus antigens. Broadly in line with IMGT annotations, most TCR beta V segments showed up in productive rearrangements about 87% or about 30% of the time in an earlier analysis of under 700 of the donors. In a later analysis, the rate of TCR association differed among HLA loci, with DRB1 alleles having the most associated TCRs and HLA-C alleles having the fewest. A later analysis associated about 16,000 TCR beta sequences with specific HLA alleles at a false discovery rate of 0.05. Most TCR sequences were seen in very few donors, while some public TCRs were found in many individuals. Presence/absence analyses assumed roughly uniform sequencing depth across donors, an assumption that may not hold. CMV serostatus was the only immune exposure information available for the cohort. In a later analysis, most CMV-associated TCR beta chains were found to appear HLA-restricted, with HLA associations seemingly driven largely by CMV exposure. A further reported finding was that TCR beta sequences accurately predicted the HLA-A and HLA-B alleles for most subjects in the first cohort. In a later analysis, HLA-associated TCR beta chains were found to be more clonally expanded and to have lower generation probabilities than equally common non-associated chains. A group of highly shared sequence variants was considered likely to be a technical artifact of the sequencing pipeline. In the study, approximately 150 TCR beta chains were listed as associated with cytomegalovirus. Cytomegalovirus status was reported to be diagnosed by the classifier with high specificity and sensitivity in both the original and validation cohorts. Strong co-occurrence of HLA alleles, especially DR and DQ, made assigning TCR associations to individual alleles difficult. The earlier analysis of approximately 560 of the donors excluded roughly 17 rarely observed V segments, including chromosome 9 orphons, because counts were too low. According to a later analysis, parvovirus B19, influenza, CMV and Epstein-Barr virus appeared linked to several top co-occurrence clusters. A later genetic analysis reported fewer N-insertions in productive TCRs among donors in an Asian-associated ancestry cluster than the roughly 700-donor mean.

The cohort comprised some 730 healthy bone marrow donors. Cohort members were all nominally healthy when sampled, although unrecorded immune exposures were likely present. The donor tested CMV seronegative, placing the donor among the 352 seronegative members of the cohort. Each donor provided a peripheral blood sample, and peripheral blood mononuclear cells were used for TCR beta sequencing. The Qiagen DNeasy Blood Extraction Kit was used to extract genomic DNA from the blood cell samples. The library was produced with the immunoSEQ multiplex PCR assay. For the multiplex PCR, a mixture combining 60 forward primers for TCR Vbeta segments and 13 reverse primers for TCR Jbeta segments was used. A multiplex PCR assay on genomic DNA amplified the CDR3 region of rearranged TCR beta genes. On the Illumina HiSeq System, the amplified TCR beta libraries were sequenced as 87-base-pair reads. The authors' pipeline ran thus. A later analysis tallied tens of millions of unique TCR beta chains across the 610 or so repertoires, and about 12 million of those chains were shared by two or more donors. Raw reads were error-corrected and collapsed into unique sequences with a nearest-neighbor algorithm that merged closely related sequences to remove PCR and sequencing errors. To assign V, D and J gene segments, CDR3 sequences were aligned to IMGT reference sequences. Each retained sequence needed at least a six-nucleotide match to both a V gene segment and a J gene segment. A rearrangement counted as productive if the CDR3 had no stop codons and remained in frame with V and J, and every other rearrangement counted as non-productive. Following IMGT convention, CDR3 was defined as the stretch from the second conserved V-encoded cysteine to the conserved J-encoded phenylalanine. The earlier analysis of a few hundred of the donors excluded sequences that lacked an unambiguous match to a single V gene segment. An earlier analysis of several hundred of the donors called V segments functional above 56.7% productive rearrangements and segregating when the between-donor standard deviation exceeded 5%. A statistical classification framework was built to diagnose cytomegalovirus status from the catalog of TCR beta chain sequences. V and J gene assignment, in a later analysis, came from comparing TCR nucleotide sequences with IMGT/GENE-DB human TR gene sequences. In a later analysis, CDR3 sequences and most-parsimonious VDJ recombination scenarios were assigned using the TCRdist pipeline. In a later analysis, each TCR beta chain was defined by its CDR3 amino acid sequence together with its V-gene family, and reads lacking a unique V-gene family were excluded. To address suspected cross-contamination and a sequencing artifact, a later analysis removed around 590 highly shared, low-generation-probability nucleotide sequences. In a later analysis, a clonal expansion index for each public chain was calculated from normalized within-repertoire ranks of inferred template counts. Generation probabilities in a later analysis came from a VDJ recombination model fitted to out-of-frame rearrangements, and those results were checked against IGoR. In a later analysis, TCR-TCR, TCR-HLA and TCR-CMV co-occurrence was scored with hypergeometric tests, and a repertoire-size bias correction was applied to TCR pairs. To estimate false discovery rates, a later analysis permuted the HLA or CMV assignments 20 times. A later analysis grouped co-occurring TCRs with DBSCAN, adding TCRdist sequence similarity when clustering within HLA-allele-positive subsets. Co-occurrence clustering excluded repertoires with fewer than 30,000 or more than 120,000 public chains, plus five with anomalous nucleotide sharing. What TCRdb holds here is the immuneACCESS table cut down to in-frame rearrangements. Part of the clones is not present; checked against another copy, under half of the missing clones reflect an unresolved V gene, and the others are unexplained. Clonal size and the V and J genes are those of that table, whereas D and trimming came from the DNA. For this sample there are about 130,000 clones; around 83% appear just once. Clones ranked in the top ten supply 1.2% of the sample.

In regard to this clone: Its specific antigen is unknown. No much larger clonotype is one base removed from it; base qualities were not supplied.

Its CDR3 holds 15 amino acids, cysteine through phenylalanine. Of all the DNA, just the CDR3 is kept, 45 bases in frame from base 1. V is cut back by 6 bases and J by 3 bases, with 6 bases in the junction unmatched. For CDR1 and CDR2, the germline V gene (reference sequence) lists LNHDA and SQIVND. Material for sequencing was PBMCs. The sequence links TRBV19 to TRBJ2-7; 12 bases in the middle match TRBD2. The sequence was collected from a girl aged 2-9 years in good health and CMV-seronegative. The CDR3 reads CASSRLAGVYYEQYF. The nucleotide sequence reads as follows: TGTGCCAGTAGCCGACTAGCGGGAGTGTACTACGAGCAGTACTTC.